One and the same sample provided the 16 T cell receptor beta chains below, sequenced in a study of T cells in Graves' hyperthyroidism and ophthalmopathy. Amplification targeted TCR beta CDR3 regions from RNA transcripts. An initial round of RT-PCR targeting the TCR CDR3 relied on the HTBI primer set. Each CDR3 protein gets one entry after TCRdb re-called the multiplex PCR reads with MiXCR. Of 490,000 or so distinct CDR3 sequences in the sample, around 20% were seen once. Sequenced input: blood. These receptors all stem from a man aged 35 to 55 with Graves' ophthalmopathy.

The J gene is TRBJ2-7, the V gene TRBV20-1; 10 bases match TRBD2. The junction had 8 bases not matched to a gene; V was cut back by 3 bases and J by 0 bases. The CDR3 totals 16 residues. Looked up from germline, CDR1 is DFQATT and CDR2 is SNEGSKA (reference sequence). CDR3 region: CSARTLLAGGSYEQYF. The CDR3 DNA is TGCAGTGCTAGGACCCTTTTAGCGGGGGGCTCCTACGAGCAGTACTTC.

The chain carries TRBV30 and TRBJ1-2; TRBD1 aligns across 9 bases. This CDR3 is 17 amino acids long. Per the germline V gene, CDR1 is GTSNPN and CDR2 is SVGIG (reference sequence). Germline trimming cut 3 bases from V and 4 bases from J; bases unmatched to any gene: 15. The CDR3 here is CAWRGGKVGQGLYGYTF. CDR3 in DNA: TGTGCCTGGAGAGGGGGGAAGGTGGGACAGGGACTCTATGGCTACACCTTC.

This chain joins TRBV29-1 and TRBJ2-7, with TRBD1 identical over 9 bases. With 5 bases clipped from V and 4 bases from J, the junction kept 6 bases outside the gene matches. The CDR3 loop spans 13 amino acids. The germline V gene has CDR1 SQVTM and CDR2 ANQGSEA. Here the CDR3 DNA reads TGCAGCGTTCATGGGACAGGGTTGTACGAGCAGTACTTC. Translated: CSVHGTGLYEQYF.

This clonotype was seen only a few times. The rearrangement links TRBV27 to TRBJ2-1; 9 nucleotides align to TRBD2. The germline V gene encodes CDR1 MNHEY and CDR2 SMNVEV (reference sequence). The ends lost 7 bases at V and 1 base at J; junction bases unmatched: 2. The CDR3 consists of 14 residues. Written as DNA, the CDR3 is TGTGCCAGCAACCTAGCGGGATCCTACAATGAGCAGTTCTTC. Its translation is CASNLAGSYNEQFF.

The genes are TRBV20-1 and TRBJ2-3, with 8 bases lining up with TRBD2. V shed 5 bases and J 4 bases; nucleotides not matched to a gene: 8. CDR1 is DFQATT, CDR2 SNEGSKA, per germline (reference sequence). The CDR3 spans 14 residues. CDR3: CSAGAGAGADTQYF. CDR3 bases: TGCAGTGCTGGAGCGGGGGCGGGGGCAGATACGCAGTATTTT.

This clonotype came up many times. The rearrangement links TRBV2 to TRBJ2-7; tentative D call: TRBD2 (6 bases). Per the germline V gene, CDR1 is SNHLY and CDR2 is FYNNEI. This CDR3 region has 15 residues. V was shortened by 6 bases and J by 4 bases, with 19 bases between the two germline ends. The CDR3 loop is CASRGGRIPSYEQYF. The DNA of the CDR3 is TGTGCCAGCAGGGGGGGACGGATCCCTAGTTACGAGCAGTACTTC. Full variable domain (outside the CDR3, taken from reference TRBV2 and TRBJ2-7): EPEVTQTPSHQVTQMGQEVILRCVPISNHLYFYWYRQILGQKVEFLVSFYNNEISEKSEIFDDQFSVERPDGSNFTLKIRSTKLEDSAMYFCASRGGRIPSYEQYFGPGTRLTVT.

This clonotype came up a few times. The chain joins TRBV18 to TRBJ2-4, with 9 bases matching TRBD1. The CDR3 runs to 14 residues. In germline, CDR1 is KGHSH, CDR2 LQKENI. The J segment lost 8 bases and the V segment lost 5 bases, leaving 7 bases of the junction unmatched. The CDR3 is CASSTGQGWDIQYF. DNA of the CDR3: TGTGCCAGCTCAACGGGACAGGGATGGGACATTCAGTACTTC. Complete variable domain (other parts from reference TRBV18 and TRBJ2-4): NAGVMQNPRHLVRRRGQEARLRCSPMKGHSHVYWYRQLPEEGLKFMVYLQKENIIDESGMPKERFSAEFPKEGPSILRIQQVVRGDSAAYFCASSTGQGWDIQYFGAGTRLSVL.

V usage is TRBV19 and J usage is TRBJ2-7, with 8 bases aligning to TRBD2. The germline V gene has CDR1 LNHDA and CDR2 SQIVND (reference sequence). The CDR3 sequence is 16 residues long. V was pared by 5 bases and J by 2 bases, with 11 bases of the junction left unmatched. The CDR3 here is CASSDSGSGSPYEQYF. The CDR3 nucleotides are TGTGCCAGTAGTGATTCGGGGAGCGGGAGTCCCTACGAGCAGTACTTC.

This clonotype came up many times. The CDR3 sequence: CASRGDRRYQETQYF. DNA for the CDR3: TGTGCCAGCAGGGGGGACAGGCGGTACCAAGAGACCCAGTACTTC. The J gene is TRBJ2-5, the V gene TRBV7-8, with 8 bases identical to TRBD1. Looked up from germline, CDR1 is SGHVS and CDR2 is FQNEAQ. This CDR3 region has 15 residues. V dropped 6 bases and J dropped 0; count of bases not matched to a gene: 6. Drawing the rest from reference TRBV7-8 and TRBJ2-5, the complete variable domain is GAGVSQSPRYKVAKRGQDVALRCDPISGHVSLFWYQQALGQGPEFLTYFQNEAQLDKSGLPSDRFFAERPEGSVSTLKIQRTQQEDSAVYLCASRGDRRYQETQYFGPGTRLLVL.

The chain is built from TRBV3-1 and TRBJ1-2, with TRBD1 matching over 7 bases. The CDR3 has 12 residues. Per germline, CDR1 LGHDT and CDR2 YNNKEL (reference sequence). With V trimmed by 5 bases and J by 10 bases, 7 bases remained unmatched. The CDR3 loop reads CASSSHRGDYTF. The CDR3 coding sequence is TGTGCCAGCAGCTCCCACAGGGGTGACTACACCTTC.

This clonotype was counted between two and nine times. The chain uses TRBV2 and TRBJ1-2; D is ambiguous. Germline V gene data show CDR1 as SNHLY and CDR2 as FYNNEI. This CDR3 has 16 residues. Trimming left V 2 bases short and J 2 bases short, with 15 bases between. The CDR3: CASSEKLATSNYGYTF. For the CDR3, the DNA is TGTGCCAGCAGTGAAAAGCTCGCGACATCAAACTATGGCTACACCTTC.

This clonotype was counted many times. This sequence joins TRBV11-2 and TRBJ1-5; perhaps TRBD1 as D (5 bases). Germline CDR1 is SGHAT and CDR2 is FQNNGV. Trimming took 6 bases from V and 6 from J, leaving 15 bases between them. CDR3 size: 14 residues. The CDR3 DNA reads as TGTGCCAGCAGTCGGGACGGCCCAGGTCAGCCCCAGCATTTT. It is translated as CASSRDGPGQPQHF.

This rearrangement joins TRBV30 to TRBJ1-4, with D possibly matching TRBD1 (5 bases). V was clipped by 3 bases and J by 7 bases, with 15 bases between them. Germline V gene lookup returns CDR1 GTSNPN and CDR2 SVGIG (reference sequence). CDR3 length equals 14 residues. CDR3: CAWRGKGAREKLFF. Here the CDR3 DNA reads TGTGCCTGGAGAGGTAAAGGGGCGCGTGAAAAACTGTTTTTT.

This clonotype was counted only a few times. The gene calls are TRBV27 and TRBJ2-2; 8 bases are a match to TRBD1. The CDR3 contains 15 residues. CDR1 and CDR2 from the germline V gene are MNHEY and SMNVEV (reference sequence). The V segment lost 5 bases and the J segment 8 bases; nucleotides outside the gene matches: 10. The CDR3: CASSLPQGAGGELFF. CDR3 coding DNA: TGTGCCAGCAGTCTACCCCAGGGGGCTGGTGGGGAGCTGTTTTTT.

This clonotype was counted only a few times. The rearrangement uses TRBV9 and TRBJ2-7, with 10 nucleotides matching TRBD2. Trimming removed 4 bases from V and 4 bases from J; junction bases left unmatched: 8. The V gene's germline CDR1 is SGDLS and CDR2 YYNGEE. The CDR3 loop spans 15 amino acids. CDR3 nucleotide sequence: TGTGCCAGCAGCCCACAAACTAGCGGGATGTACGAGCAGTACTTC. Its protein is CASSPQTSGMYEQYF.

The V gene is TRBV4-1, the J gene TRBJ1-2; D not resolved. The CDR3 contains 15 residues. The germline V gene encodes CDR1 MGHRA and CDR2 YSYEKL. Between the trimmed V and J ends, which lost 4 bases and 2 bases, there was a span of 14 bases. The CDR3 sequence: CASSLRDEGNYGYTF. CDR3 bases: TGCGCCAGCAGCCTCCGAGACGAAGGGAACTATGGCTACACCTTC.